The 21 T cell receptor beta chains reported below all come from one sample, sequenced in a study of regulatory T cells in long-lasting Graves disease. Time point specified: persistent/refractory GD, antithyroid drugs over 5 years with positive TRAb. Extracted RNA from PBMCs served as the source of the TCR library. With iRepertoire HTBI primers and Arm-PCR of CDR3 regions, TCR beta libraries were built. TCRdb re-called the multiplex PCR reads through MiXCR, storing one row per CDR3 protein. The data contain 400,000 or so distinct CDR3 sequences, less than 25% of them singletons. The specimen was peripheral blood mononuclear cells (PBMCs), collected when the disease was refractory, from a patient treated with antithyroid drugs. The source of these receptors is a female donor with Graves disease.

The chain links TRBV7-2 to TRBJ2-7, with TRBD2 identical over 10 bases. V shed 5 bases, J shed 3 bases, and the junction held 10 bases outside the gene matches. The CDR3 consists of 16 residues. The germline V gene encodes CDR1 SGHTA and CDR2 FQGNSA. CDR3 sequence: CASSPVAGGQVYEQYF. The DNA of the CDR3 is TGTGCCAGCAGCCCCGTAGCGGGAGGCCAGGTCTACGAGCAGTACTTC.

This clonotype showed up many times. CDR3 nucleotide sequence: TGCAGTGCTAGAGATCTCGGAGCCTTAGCCAAAAACATTCAGTACTTC. Its translation is CSARDLGALAKNIQYF. The chain has TRBV20-1 and TRBJ2-4; no clear D. CDR3 length equals 16 residues. From germline, CDR1 is DFQATT and CDR2 SNEGSKA (reference sequence). With 0 bases removed from V and 0 bases from J, the gap between germline ends came to 12 bases.

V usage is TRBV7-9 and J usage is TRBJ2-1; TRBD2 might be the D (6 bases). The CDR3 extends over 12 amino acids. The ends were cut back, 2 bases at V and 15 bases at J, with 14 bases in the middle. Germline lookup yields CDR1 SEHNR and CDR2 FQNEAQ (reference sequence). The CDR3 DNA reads TGTGCCAGCAGCTTAAAGGGCGGGAATGGGTTCTTC. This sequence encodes CASSLKGGNGFF.

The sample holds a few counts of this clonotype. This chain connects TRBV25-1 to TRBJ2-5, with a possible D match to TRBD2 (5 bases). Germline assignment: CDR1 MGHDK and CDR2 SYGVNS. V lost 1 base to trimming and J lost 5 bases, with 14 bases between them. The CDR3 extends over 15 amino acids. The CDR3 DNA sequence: TGTGCCAGCAGTGAATTTGGGCGGGCCGGGGAGACCCAGTACTTC. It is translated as CASSEFGRAGETQYF.

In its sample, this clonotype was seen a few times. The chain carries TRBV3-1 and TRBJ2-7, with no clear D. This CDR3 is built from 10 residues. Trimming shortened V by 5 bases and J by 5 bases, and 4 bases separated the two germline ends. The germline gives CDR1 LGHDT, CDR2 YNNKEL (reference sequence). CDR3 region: CASSGDEQYF. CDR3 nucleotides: TGTGCCAGCAGCGGCGACGAGCAGTACTTC.

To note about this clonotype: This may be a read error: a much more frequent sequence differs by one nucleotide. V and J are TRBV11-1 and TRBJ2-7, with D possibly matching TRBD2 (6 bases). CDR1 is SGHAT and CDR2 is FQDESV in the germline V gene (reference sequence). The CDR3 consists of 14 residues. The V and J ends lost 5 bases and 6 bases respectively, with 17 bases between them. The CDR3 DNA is TGTGCCAGCAGCGGCGGGACCAGAACCTGCGAGCAGTACTTC. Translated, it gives CASSGGTRTCEQYF. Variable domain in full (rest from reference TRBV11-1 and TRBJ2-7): EAEVAQSPRYKITEKSQAVAFWCDPISGHATLYWYRQILGQGPELLVQFQDESVVDDSQLPKDRFSAERLKGVDSTLKIQPAELGDSAMYLCASSGGTRTCEQYFGPGTRLTVT.

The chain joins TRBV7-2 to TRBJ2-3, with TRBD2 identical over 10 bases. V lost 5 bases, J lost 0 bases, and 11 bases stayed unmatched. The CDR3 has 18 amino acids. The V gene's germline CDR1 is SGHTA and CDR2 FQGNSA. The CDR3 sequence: CASSPDRPSGGSTDTQYF. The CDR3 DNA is TGTGCCAGCAGCCCAGACCGGCCTAGCGGGGGAAGCACAGATACGCAGTATTTT.

The CDR3 DNA is TGTGCCAGCAGTCCACCCCCGGGGAAGGGGGGGAGGGGCAATGAGCAGTTCTTC. It encodes CASSPPPGKGGRGNEQFF. This chain connects TRBV7-9 to TRBJ2-1, with D perhaps matching TRBD2 (7 bases). Per the germline V gene, CDR1 is SEHNR and CDR2 is FQNEAQ (reference sequence). The CDR3 length is 18 residues. V lost 6 bases to trimming and J lost 6 bases, with 27 bases between them. The full variable domain, its missing parts supplied by reference TRBV7-9 and TRBJ2-1, is DTGVSQNPRHKITKRGQNVTFRCDPISEHNRLYWYRQTLGQGPEFLTYFQNEAQLEKSRLLSDRFSAERPKGSFSTLEIQRTEQGDSAMYLCASSPPPGKGGRGNEQFFGPGTRLTVL.

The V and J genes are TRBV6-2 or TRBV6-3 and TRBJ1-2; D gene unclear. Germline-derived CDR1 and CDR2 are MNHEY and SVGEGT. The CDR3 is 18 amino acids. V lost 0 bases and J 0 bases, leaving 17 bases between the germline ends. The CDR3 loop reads CASSYSILIGDSNYGYTF. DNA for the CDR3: TGTGCCAGCAGTTACTCGATCTTGATCGGGGATTCTAACTATGGCTACACCTTC.

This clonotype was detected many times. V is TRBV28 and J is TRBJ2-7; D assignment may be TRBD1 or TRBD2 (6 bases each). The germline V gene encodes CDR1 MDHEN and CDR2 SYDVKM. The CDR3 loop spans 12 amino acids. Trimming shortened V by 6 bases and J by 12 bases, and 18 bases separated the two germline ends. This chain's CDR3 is CASRYDRGPLYF. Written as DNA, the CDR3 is TGTGCCAGCAGATACGATCGGGGGCCCTTGTACTTC.

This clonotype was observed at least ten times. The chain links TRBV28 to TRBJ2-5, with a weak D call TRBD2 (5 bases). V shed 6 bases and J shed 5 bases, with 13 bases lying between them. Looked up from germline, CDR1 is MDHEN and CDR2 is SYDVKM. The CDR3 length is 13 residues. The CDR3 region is CASRPTISETQYF. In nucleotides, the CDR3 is TGTGCCAGCAGGCCGACTATTTCGGAGACCCAGTACTTC.

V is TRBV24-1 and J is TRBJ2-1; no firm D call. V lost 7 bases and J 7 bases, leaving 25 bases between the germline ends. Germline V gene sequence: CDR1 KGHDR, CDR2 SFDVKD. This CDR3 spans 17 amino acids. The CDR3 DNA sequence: TGTGCCACCAGCGCGGCATTAGGGTTAGGGAACACGAATGAGCAGTTCTTC. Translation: CATSAALGLGNTNEQFF.

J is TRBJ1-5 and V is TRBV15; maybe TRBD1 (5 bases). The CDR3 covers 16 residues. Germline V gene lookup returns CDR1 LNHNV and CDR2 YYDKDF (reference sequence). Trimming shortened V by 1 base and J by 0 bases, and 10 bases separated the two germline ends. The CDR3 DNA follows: TGTGCCACCAGCAGAGGAGGGGTCTATAGCAATCAGCCCCAGCATTTT. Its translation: CATSRGGVYSNQPQHF.

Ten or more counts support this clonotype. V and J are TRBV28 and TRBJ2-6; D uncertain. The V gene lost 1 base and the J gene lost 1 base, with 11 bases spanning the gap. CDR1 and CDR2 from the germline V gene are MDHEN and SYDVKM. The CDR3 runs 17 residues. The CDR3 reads CASSLFRVTSGANVLTF. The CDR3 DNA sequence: TGTGCCAGCAGTTTATTCCGGGTAACATCTGGGGCCAACGTCCTGACTTTC.

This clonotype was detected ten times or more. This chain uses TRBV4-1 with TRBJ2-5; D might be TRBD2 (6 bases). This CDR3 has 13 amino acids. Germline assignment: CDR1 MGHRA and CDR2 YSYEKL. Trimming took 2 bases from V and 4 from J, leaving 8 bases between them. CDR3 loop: CASSQWRGETQYF. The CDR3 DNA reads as TGCGCCAGCAGCCAATGGAGGGGAGAGACCCAGTACTTC.

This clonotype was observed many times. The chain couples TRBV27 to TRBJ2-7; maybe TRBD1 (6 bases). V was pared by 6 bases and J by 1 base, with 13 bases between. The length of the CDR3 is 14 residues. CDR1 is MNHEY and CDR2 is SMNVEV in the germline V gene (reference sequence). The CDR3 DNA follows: TGTGCCAGCAGCCCTAAGACAGGTTCCTACGAGCAGTACTTC. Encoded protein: CASSPKTGSYEQYF.

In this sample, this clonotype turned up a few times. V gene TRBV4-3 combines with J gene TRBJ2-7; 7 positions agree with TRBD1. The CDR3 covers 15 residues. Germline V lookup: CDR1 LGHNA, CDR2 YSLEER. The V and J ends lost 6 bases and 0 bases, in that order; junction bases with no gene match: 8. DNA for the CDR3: TGCGCCAGCAGAACTTCGACAGGGAGCTCCTACGAGCAGTACTTC. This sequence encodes CASRTSTGSSYEQYF.

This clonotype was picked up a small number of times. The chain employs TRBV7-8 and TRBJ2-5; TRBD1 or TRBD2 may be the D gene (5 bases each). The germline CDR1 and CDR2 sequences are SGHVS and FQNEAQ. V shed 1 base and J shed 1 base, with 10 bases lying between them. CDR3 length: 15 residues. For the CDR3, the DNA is TGTGCCAGCAGCTTAGTTGGGGACCCCCAAGAGACCCAGTACTTC. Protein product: CASSLVGDPQETQYF.

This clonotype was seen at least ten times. The CDR3 sequence: CASSASGTKTYEQYF. CDR3 DNA sequence: TGTGCCAGCAGTGCTAGCGGGACGAAGACCTACGAGCAGTACTTC. The chain is built from TRBV6-1 and TRBJ2-7; the match to TRBD2 covers 9 bases. Germline loops: CDR1 MNHNS, CDR2 SASEGT. Trimming removed 4 bases from V and 2 bases from J; junction bases left unmatched: 6. The CDR3 sequence is 15 residues long.

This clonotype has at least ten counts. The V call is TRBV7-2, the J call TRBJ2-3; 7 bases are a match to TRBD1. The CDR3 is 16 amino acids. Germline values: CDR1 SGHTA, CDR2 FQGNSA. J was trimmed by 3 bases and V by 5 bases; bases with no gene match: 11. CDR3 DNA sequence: TGTGCCAGCAGCCTCCGAGCAGGGGGAATAACAGATACGCAGTATTTT. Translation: CASSLRAGGITDTQYF.

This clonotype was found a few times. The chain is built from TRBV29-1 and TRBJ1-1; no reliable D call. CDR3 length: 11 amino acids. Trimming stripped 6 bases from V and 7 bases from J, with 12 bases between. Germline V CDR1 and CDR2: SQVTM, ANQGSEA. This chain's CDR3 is CSVGNSFEAFF. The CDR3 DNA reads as TGCAGCGTGGGTAATTCTTTTGAAGCTTTCTTT.